This T cell receptor (beta chain) was recorded in a study of T cell changes during pregnancy in multiple sclerosis. Looked up from germline, CDR1 is SNHLY and CDR2 is FYNNEI. This CDR3 contains 15 residues. Germline trimming cut 6 bases from V and 3 bases from J; bases unmatched to any gene: 11. The protocol was immunoSEQ multiplex PCR, while the TCRdb copy is restricted to in-frame clones and leaves out a portion. The data show some 49,000 clones, around nine tenths seen once. V and J are TRBV2 and TRBJ2-7; 7 nucleotides align to TRBD1. The receptor was derived from a female donor in good health, enrolled as a control in a pregnancy study. Sequences were derived from CD4+ T cells from peripheral blood mononuclear cells, sampled in the second trimester of pregnancy. The CDR3 DNA reads TGTGCCAGCAGAGCTACAGGGGTCGCCTACTACGAGCAGTACTTC. This gives the protein CASRATGVAYYEQYF.